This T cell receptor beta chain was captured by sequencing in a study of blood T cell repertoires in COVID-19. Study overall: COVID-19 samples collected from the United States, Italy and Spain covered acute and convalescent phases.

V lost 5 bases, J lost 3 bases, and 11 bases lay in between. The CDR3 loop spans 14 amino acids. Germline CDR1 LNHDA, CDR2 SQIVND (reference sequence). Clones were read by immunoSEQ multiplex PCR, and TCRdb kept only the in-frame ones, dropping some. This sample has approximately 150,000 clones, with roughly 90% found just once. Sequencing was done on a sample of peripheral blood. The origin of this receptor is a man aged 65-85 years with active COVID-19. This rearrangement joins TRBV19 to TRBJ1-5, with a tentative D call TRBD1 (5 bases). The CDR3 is CASSFREPNQPQHF. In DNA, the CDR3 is TGTGCCAGTAGTTTCAGGGAACCCAATCAGCCCCAGCATTTT.